These 14 T cell receptor beta chains were sequenced from one sample in a study of vaccination and CD4 T cells after COVID-19. The Oncomine TCR Beta short-read assay was applied to DNA of cultured CD4+ T cells. MiXCR, applied by TCRdb to the PCR reads, yields one record per CDR3 protein. In the table there are around 12,000 distinct CDR3 sequences, roughly 74% of which are singletons. Treatment described: 10-day PBMC culture with coronavirus spike peptide pools or control peptides (ViraFEST assay). No antigen has been identified for these receptors. The sequences come from CD4+ T cells from blood, cultured in vitro, collected after SARS-CoV-2 vaccination. These receptor sequences come from a human donor who received a COVID-19 vaccine.

The rearrangement links TRBV30 to TRBJ2-7; 7 nucleotides match TRBD2. J gave up 7 bases and V 4 bases, and 16 bases lay outside the gene matches. CDR3 length equals 15 residues. Germline CDR1 GTSNPN, CDR2 SVGIG (reference sequence). CDR3 sequence (DNA): TGTGCCTGGACTAGCGGAAACTTGAGGAAACTTGAGCAGTACTTC. Translation gives CAWTSGNLRKLEQYF.

This chain connects TRBV6-1 to TRBJ2-7; the match to TRBD1 covers 7 bases. The V gene end was trimmed by 6 bases and the J gene end by 2 bases; junction bases not matched to a gene: 10. The CDR3 contains 15 residues. From germline, CDR1 is MNHNS and CDR2 SASEGT. The CDR3 loop is CASRTRQGRTYEQYF. The CDR3 nucleotides read TGTGCCAGCAGAACCAGACAGGGCAGGACCTACGAGCAGTACTTC.

The rearrangement uses TRBV10-1 and TRBJ2-3; the match to TRBD1 covers 7 bases. V was pared by 0 bases and J by 7 bases, with 1 base of the junction left unmatched. In germline, CDR1 is WNHNN, CDR2 SYGVQD (reference sequence). This CDR3 is 13 amino acids long. CDR3 coding DNA: TGCGCCAGCAGTGAGTCCAGGGGGAATACGCAGTATTTT. Translation gives CASSESRGNTQYF.

This rearrangement joins TRBV11-3 to TRBJ2-1; TRBD2 matches at 11 bases. Looked up from germline, CDR1 is SGHNT and CDR2 is YENEEA. The CDR3 is 13 residues long. J gave up 4 bases and V 9 bases, and 2 bases lay outside the gene matches. CDR3 nucleotides: TGTGCCAGTAGGACTAGCGGGTACAATGAGCAGTTCTTC. It is translated as CASRTSGYNEQFF.

The rearrangement joins TRBV19 to TRBJ1-1, with a tentative D call TRBD1 (6 bases). V lost 4 bases and J lost 0, with 15 bases in between. The CDR3 covers 16 residues. CDR1 and CDR2 (germline): LNHDA, SQIVND (reference sequence). The CDR3 spells CASSTTRDIMNTEAFF. The CDR3, as DNA: TGTGCCAGTAGTACGACCCGGGACATCATGAACACTGAAGCTTTCTTT.

The chain employs TRBV6-1 and TRBJ2-4; D is uncertain. The CDR3 runs to 17 residues. V was shortened by 2 bases and J by 0 bases, with 14 bases between the two germline ends. Germline lookup yields CDR1 MNHNS and CDR2 SASEGT. DNA for the CDR3: TGTGCCAGCAGTGAAATTCGGCAGGCGCTAGCCAAAAACATTCAGTACTTC. It codes for CASSEIRQALAKNIQYF.

In this sample, this clonotype turned up once. One junction end does not reproduce the germline sequence, and a read error may be involved. V gene TRBV20-1 combines with J gene TRBJ2-3; TRBD2 agrees at 10 bases. This CDR3 spans 16 amino acids. Germline lookup yields CDR1 DFQATT and CDR2 SNEGSKA (reference sequence). In DNA, the CDR3 is TGCAGTGCTAGCTTGAAGCGGGGGGGCCGTTTAGATACGCTGTATTTT. Its translation is CSASLKRGGRLDTLYF.

This clonotype was seen a few times. The genes are TRBV20-1 and TRBJ2-5; D is possibly TRBD1 (6 bases). Trimming removed 3 bases from V and 5 bases from J, with 13 bases in between. CDR3 length: 13 amino acids. Per the germline V gene, CDR1 is DFQATT and CDR2 is SNEGSKA (reference sequence). CDR3: CSARKQGSETQYF. The CDR3, as DNA: TGCAGTGCTAGGAAACAGGGAAGTGAGACCCAGTACTTC.

This clonotype appeared a few times. V is TRBV15 and J is TRBJ1-5, with TRBD1 matching over 7 bases. CDR1 is LNHNV, CDR2 YYDKDF, per germline (reference sequence). The CDR3 has 15 residues. V dropped 11 bases and J dropped 1; count of bases not matched to a gene: 11. CDR3 loop: CAPLGRGISNQPQHF. The CDR3 nucleotides read TGTGCCCCTTTGGGCAGGGGGATAAGCAATCAGCCCCAGCATTTT.

V and J are TRBV7-2 and TRBJ2-1; D gene uncertain. V dropped 1 base and J dropped 4 bases, with 11 bases sitting between them. CDR3 size: 15 residues. Germline V gene data show CDR1 as SGHTA and CDR2 as FQGNSA. CDR3 sequence (DNA): TGTGCCAGCAGCTTAGATCTTTCGGGTTACAATGAGCAGTTCTTC. It is translated as CASSLDLSGYNEQFF.

The chain employs TRBV12-3 or TRBV12-4 and TRBJ1-1; possibly TRBD1 for D (5 bases). V shed 5 bases and J shed 4 bases, with 17 bases lying between them. This CDR3 has 15 amino acids. CDR3 amino acids: CASSPTRQIGTEAFF. The DNA for the CDR3 is TGTGCCAGCAGTCCCACCCGACAGATCGGCACTGAAGCTTTCTTT.

The chain recombines TRBV6-1 with TRBJ2-2, with D possibly being TRBD1 or TRBD2 (5 bases each). The CDR3 spans 15 residues. Germline V CDR1 and CDR2: MNHNS, SASEGT. Trimming took 7 bases from V and 3 from J, leaving 15 bases between them. CDR3 nucleotide sequence: TGTGCCAGCACCGGTGGGGGATCCGACACCGGGGAGCTGTTTTTT. It is translated as CASTGGGSDTGELFF.

This clonotype was detected only once. CDR3 coding DNA: TGTGCCAGCAGTTTGGGCCGGACGGGACTCCTACAAGAGACCCAGTACTTC. It is translated as CASSLGRTGLLQETQYF. The genes are TRBV12-3 or TRBV12-4 and TRBJ2-5; the D gene is possibly TRBD2 (6 bases). V lost 3 bases and J 2 bases, leaving 19 bases between the germline ends. This CDR3 has 17 amino acids.

The V call is TRBV30, the J call TRBJ1-1; D is unresolved. The germline V gene has CDR1 GTSNPN and CDR2 SVGIG (reference sequence). V was shortened by 7 bases and J by 4 bases, with 13 bases between the two germline ends. There are 12 residues in the CDR3. CDR3 sequence (DNA): TGTGCCTACCTATCACGGCTCACTGAAGCTTTCTTT. It codes for CAYLSRLTEAFF.